Following are 20 T cell receptor beta chains from one sample sequenced in a study of T-cell memory formation after mild COVID-19. TCRdb fed the 5' RACE reads into MiXCR, producing one record per CDR3 protein. The sample carries 150,000 to 200,000 distinct CDR3 sequences, roughly 14% recorded once. Sequencing used PBMCs or a T cell subset sorted from them (not recorded which). All receptors come from an adult woman who had mild COVID-19 (a few samples of this study predate the infection). Cell type and time point are not known.

V is TRBV5-5 and J is TRBJ1-1, with TRBD1 as a possible D gene (5 bases). The CDR3 has 13 amino acids. Germline V gene lookup returns CDR1 SGHKS and CDR2 YYEKEE (reference sequence). The V end was cut by 7 bases, the J end by 0 bases, with 10 bases between. The CDR3 DNA reads TGTGCCAGCTTGAAGGACATGAACACTGAAGCTTTCTTT. This translates into CASLKDMNTEAFF.

V gene TRBV27 combines with J gene TRBJ2-2; the match to TRBD2 covers 11 bases. The CDR3 has 17 amino acids. Germline V gene data show CDR1 as MNHEY and CDR2 as SMNVEV (reference sequence). The V gene end was trimmed by 3 bases and the J gene end by 4 bases; junction bases not matched to a gene: 7. In nucleotides, the CDR3 is TGTGCCAGCAGTTTTTCTCTAGCGGGAGGCCGCACCGGGGAGCTGTTTTTT. This codes for CASSFSLAGGRTGELFF.

This clonotype was seen a handful of times. The rearrangement uses TRBV7-9 and TRBJ1-2, with no clear D. The CDR3 is 12 amino acids. The germline gives CDR1 SEHNR, CDR2 FQNEAQ (reference sequence). Between the trimmed V and J ends, which lost 5 bases and 4 bases, there was a span of 8 bases. This CDR3 is CASSQDFYGYTF. The DNA of the CDR3 is TGTGCCAGCAGCCAGGACTTCTATGGCTACACCTTC.

V gene TRBV3-1 combines with J gene TRBJ2-7; maybe TRBD2 (6 bases). Trimming stripped 10 bases from V and 3 bases from J, with 19 bases between. Germline V gene sequence: CDR1 LGHDT, CDR2 YNNKEL (reference sequence). The CDR3 sequence is 14 residues long. The CDR3 bases are TGTGCCACCTCCCCCCGGGGAGCGGGCTACGAGCAGTACTTC. Translation: CATSPRGAGYEQYF.

V and J are TRBV11-3 and TRBJ2-1; 9 nucleotides match TRBD2. The CDR3 runs 15 residues. Germline loops: CDR1 SGHNT, CDR2 YENEEA. The V gene end was trimmed by 3 bases and the J gene end by 7 bases; junction bases not matched to a gene: 7. The CDR3 spells CASSLERAGGNEQFF. CDR3 DNA: TGTGCCAGCAGCTTGGAGCGGGCGGGGGGGAATGAGCAGTTCTTC.

The genes are TRBV12-3 or TRBV12-4 and TRBJ2-7; a possible D gene is TRBD2 (5 bases). The CDR3 spans 15 residues. The germline V and J ends were trimmed by 2 bases and 0 bases, with 11 bases remaining between them. The CDR3, as DNA: TGTGCCAGCAGTTTACGCGCTGGACTCTCCTACGAGCAGTACTTC. It codes for CASSLRAGLSYEQYF.

This clonotype was seen a few times. This rearrangement joins TRBV9 to TRBJ1-3; D is unresolved. Germline CDR1 is SGDLS and CDR2 is YYNGEE. This CDR3 is built from 14 residues. V was clipped by 0 bases and J by 3 bases, with 7 bases between them. CDR3 loop: CASSVGADGNTIYF. In DNA, the CDR3 is TGTGCCAGCAGCGTAGGGGCGGATGGAAACACCATATATTTT.

The chain combines TRBV5-8 with TRBJ2-3; 8 bases map to TRBD2. Germline-derived CDR1 and CDR2 are SGHTS and YDEGEE. CDR3 size: 17 residues. J was trimmed by 0 bases and V by 2 bases; bases with no gene match: 8. CDR3 region: CASSLAGVPPSTDTQYF. The CDR3 DNA is TGTGCCAGCAGCTTAGCGGGAGTTCCCCCTAGCACAGATACGCAGTATTTT.

In the case of this clonotype: Given a much more abundant clone one base away, this may be a read error. V is TRBV6-5 and J is TRBJ2-1, with 8 bases matching TRBD2. Germline CDR1 and CDR2: MNHEY and SVGAGI. The CDR3 has 15 amino acids. The CDR3 DNA follows: TGTTCCAGCAGTTACAGCGGGGGAGCCATGGGTGAGCAGTTCTTC. Translated, it gives CSSSYSGGAMGEQFF.

This clonotype has just a few counts. V gene TRBV5-1 combines with J gene TRBJ2-7, with D tentatively TRBD2 (5 bases). The V and J ends lost 4 bases and 5 bases respectively, with 16 bases between them. The CDR3 is made up of 14 amino acids. CDR1 SGHRS and CDR2 YFSETQ come from the germline V gene. The CDR3 region has the DNA TGCGCCAGCAGCCATTACATCGGTAGCGACGAGCAGTACTTC. It codes for CASSHYIGSDEQYF.

This clonotype was observed a few times. The chain is built from TRBV5-4 and TRBJ2-1, with D perhaps matching TRBD2 (5 bases). Per germline, CDR1 SGHNT and CDR2 YYREEE (reference sequence). The CDR3 covers 13 residues. V lost 4 bases to trimming and J lost 3 bases, with 8 bases between them. The DNA for the CDR3 is TGTGCCAGCAGCAGCCGGGACTACAATGAGCAGTTCTTC. This gives the protein CASSSRDYNEQFF.

This clonotype was seen a few times. The V gene is TRBV24-1, the J gene TRBJ1-5, with D possibly matching TRBD1 (6 bases). This CDR3 has 12 residues. The V gene lost 9 bases and the J gene lost 6 bases, with 11 bases spanning the gap. Germline V gives CDR1 KGHDR, CDR2 SFDVKD. CDR3 loop: CATSRGGQPQHF. The CDR3 DNA reads as TGTGCCACCTCGAGGGGGGGTCAGCCCCAGCATTTT.

This clonotype occurred a few times. The chain combines TRBV12-3 or TRBV12-4 with TRBJ2-7; possible D gene TRBD1, 5 bases. The CDR3 is made up of 16 amino acids. Between the trimmed V and J ends, which lost 3 bases and 5 bases, there was a span of 20 bases. CDR3 coding DNA: TGTGCCAGCAGTTTTCAGGGATCGGTCTTTTGGAACGAGCAGTACTTC. Translated, it gives CASSFQGSVFWNEQYF.

The CDR3 DNA is TGTGCCAGCAGCATCACGACAGTCTCAGGCTACGAGCAGTACTTC. It is translated as CASSITTVSGYEQYF. The chain has TRBV13 and TRBJ2-7, with D possibly being TRBD1 (5 bases). V lost 5 bases and J lost 3, with 17 bases in between. From germline, CDR1 is PRHDT and CDR2 FYEKMQ (reference sequence). The CDR3 totals 15 residues.

V gene TRBV4-3 combines with J gene TRBJ2-1; 13 positions match TRBD2. With V trimmed by 4 bases and J by 6 bases, 6 bases remained unmatched. Germline values: CDR1 LGHNA, CDR2 YSLEER. The CDR3 is 16 residues long. CDR3 loop: CASSPRTSGSVNEQFF. DNA of the CDR3: TGCGCCAGCAGCCCACGGACTAGCGGGAGTGTCAATGAGCAGTTCTTC.

This clonotype came up a few times. The CDR3 here is CATHREGNTEAFF. The DNA for the CDR3 is TGTGCCACACACAGGGAGGGAAACACTGAAGCTTTCTTT. V usage is TRBV6-5 and J usage is TRBJ1-1, with D maybe TRBD1 (6 bases). Between the trimmed V and J ends, which lost 10 bases and 2 bases, there was a span of 14 bases. The germline gives CDR1 MNHEY, CDR2 SVGAGI. The CDR3 spans 13 residues.

A few counts support this clonotype. The rearrangement uses TRBV4-1 and TRBJ1-3, with TRBD1 matching 7 bases. Germline V CDR1 and CDR2: MGHRA, YSYEKL. V gave up 4 bases and J gave up 0 bases; unmatched junction bases: 12. The CDR3 length is 18 residues. CDR3 in amino acids: CASSLTGGQASSGNTIYF. The CDR3 coding sequence is TGCGCCAGCAGCCTCACCGGAGGACAGGCGAGCTCTGGAAACACCATATATTTT.

This clonotype was seen more than once but under ten times. The gene calls are TRBV27 and TRBJ2-7; D may be TRBD2 (7 bases). This CDR3 has 17 amino acids. V gave up 6 bases and J gave up 1 base, with 22 bases separating them. Germline V gives CDR1 MNHEY, CDR2 SMNVEV (reference sequence). CDR3 amino acids: CASSSLFEGGLSYEQYF. The CDR3 DNA reads as TGTGCCAGCAGCAGTTTGTTCGAGGGGGGGCTATCCTACGAGCAGTACTTC.

This clonotype was observed a few times. The chain carries TRBV7-2 and TRBJ2-1; D is unclear. The CDR3 loop spans 11 amino acids. V gave up 8 bases and J gave up 10 bases, with 12 bases separating them. Germline assignment: CDR1 SGHTA and CDR2 FQGNSA. This CDR3 reads CASGVWREQFF. The CDR3 DNA is TGTGCCAGCGGTGTGTGGCGCGAGCAGTTCTTC.

The chain is built from TRBV27 and TRBJ1-1; 11 bases agree with TRBD1. The CDR3 is 16 amino acids. The ends lost 6 bases at V and 5 bases at J; junction bases unmatched: 11. Per germline, CDR1 MNHEY and CDR2 SMNVEV (reference sequence). CDR3 in amino acids: CASRRRTGGAGTEAFF. CDR3 nucleotides: TGTGCCAGCAGACGACGGACAGGGGGCGCGGGGACTGAAGCTTTCTTT.